Below, 25 T cell receptor beta chains from the same sample are listed, as sequenced in a study of T cell repertoires in cytomegalovirus infection. TCRdb ran MiXCR on the reads and lists one entry per CDR3 protein. The sample shows under 300,000 distinct CDR3 sequences, 9% to 15% of them seen only once. Sequencing was performed on PBMCs. Source of these receptors: a human donor in good health (CMV status not recorded). Some clones in this sample may be carry-over from other donors' samples.

Many counts were recorded for this clonotype. The chain has TRBV7-2 and TRBJ2-1; TRBD2 aligns across 8 bases. The CDR3 runs 15 residues. The germline V gene has CDR1 SGHTA and CDR2 FQGNSA. V gave up 2 bases and J gave up 7 bases; unmatched junction bases: 7. This chain's CDR3 is CASSLSSGSVNEQFF. DNA of the CDR3: TGTGCCAGCAGCTTATCAAGCGGGAGTGTAAATGAGCAGTTCTTC.

In this sample, this clonotype turned up many times. This rearrangement joins TRBV7-3 to TRBJ2-3; possibly TRBD2 for D (5 bases). Germline values: CDR1 SGHTA, CDR2 FQGTGA. The CDR3 runs 14 residues. The V gene lost 3 bases and the J gene lost 2 bases, with 9 bases spanning the gap. The CDR3 spells CASSFGLDTDTQYF. The CDR3 bases are TGTGCCAGCAGCTTCGGACTGGACACAGATACGCAGTATTTT.

This clonotype was picked up a small number of times. The chain is built from TRBV29-1 and TRBJ1-1; D not resolved. Germline V gene sequence: CDR1 SQVTM, CDR2 ANQGSEA. This CDR3 is 12 amino acids long. Trimming pared 1 base from V and 6 bases from J, leaving 9 bases between. The CDR3 DNA follows: TGCAGCGTTGAAGCACAGTGGGCTGAAGCTTTCTTT. Translated, it gives CSVEAQWAEAFF.

This clonotype was detected ten times or more. This sequence joins TRBV24-1 and TRBJ2-1, with TRBD2 matching 8 bases. The germline V gene has CDR1 KGHDR and CDR2 SFDVKD. The CDR3 is 15 residues long. V was pared by 3 bases and J by 7 bases, with 7 bases of the junction left unmatched. CDR3 nucleotide sequence: TGTGCCACCAGTGATAGCGGGACTAGGAAGAATGAGCAGTTCTTC. It yields the protein CATSDSGTRKNEQFF.

This clonotype was found a few times. The chain recombines TRBV5-1 with TRBJ2-1; 8 nucleotides match TRBD1. Germline V gene sequence: CDR1 SGHRS, CDR2 YFSETQ. The CDR3 sequence is 14 residues long. Trimming removed 0 bases from V and 10 bases from J; junction bases left unmatched: 6. This CDR3 reads CASSLGGQEREQFF. The CDR3 DNA sequence: TGCGCCAGCAGCTTGGGGGGACAGGAGCGAGAGCAGTTCTTC.

This clonotype came up many times. V usage is TRBV7-8 and J usage is TRBJ2-7, with 8 bases that match TRBD1. Germline V gene sequence: CDR1 SGHVS, CDR2 FQNEAQ. The CDR3 loop spans 14 amino acids. V shed 6 bases and J 5 bases; nucleotides not matched to a gene: 9. CDR3 in amino acids: CASRMGQANHEQYF. CDR3 DNA sequence: TGTGCCAGCAGGATGGGACAGGCGAACCACGAGCAGTACTTC.

This chain joins TRBV5-6 and TRBJ2-6; D ambiguous. The CDR3 is made up of 14 amino acids. Germline values: CDR1 SGHDT, CDR2 YYEEEE. Trimming took 4 bases from V and 4 from J, leaving 9 bases between them. CDR3 residues: CASSEIPGANVLTF. Here the CDR3 DNA reads TGTGCCAGCAGCGAGATTCCCGGGGCCAACGTCCTGACTTTC.

A note on this clonotype: This may stem from a read error, because a much larger clone lies one nucleotide away. The chain employs TRBV20-1 and TRBJ2-2; D is unresolved. The CDR3 spans 14 residues. Looked up from germline, CDR1 is DFQATT and CDR2 is SNEGSKA (reference sequence). The V end was cut by 0 bases, the J end by 1 base, with 6 bases between. CDR3 DNA sequence: TGCAGTGCTAGAGATAACGGGAACACCGGGGAGCTGTTTTTT. Translation: CSARDNGNTGELFF.

This clonotype appeared a few times. V is TRBV5-1 and J is TRBJ2-1; TRBD2 matches 14 bases. The CDR3 extends over 15 amino acids. CDR1 SGHRS and CDR2 YFSETQ come from the germline V gene. V lost 4 bases, J lost 7 bases, and 4 bases stayed unmatched. CDR3 nucleotide sequence: TGCGCCAGCAGCCCCGGGACTAGCGGGAGAAATGAGCAGTTCTTC. Protein: CASSPGTSGRNEQFF. Full variable domain (rest looked up from reference TRBV5-1 and TRBJ2-1): KAGVTQTPRYLIKTRGQQVTLSCSPISGHRSVSWYQQTPGQGLQFLFEYFSETQRNKGNFPGRFSGRQFSNSRSEMNVSTLELGDSALYLCASSPGTSGRNEQFFGPGTRLTVL.

The rearrangement links TRBV28 to TRBJ1-4; possibly TRBD1 for D (6 bases). Trimming pared 8 bases from V and 5 bases from J, leaving 15 bases between. Germline CDR1 is MDHEN and CDR2 is SYDVKM. This CDR3 region has 14 residues. The CDR3 DNA is TGTGCCAGCGGAAAGGGGGGGGAGAATGAAAAACTGTTTTTT. It yields the protein CASGKGGENEKLFF.

The CDR3 sequence is CASSLDSSGGIDTQYF. The CDR3 nucleotides are TGCGCCAGCAGCTTGGATTCTAGCGGGGGAATAGATACGCAGTATTTT. The rearrangement links TRBV5-1 to TRBJ2-3; 10 bases fit TRBD2. The CDR3 covers 16 residues. V dropped 0 bases and J dropped 5; count of bases not matched to a gene: 6. The germline V gene encodes CDR1 SGHRS and CDR2 YFSETQ.

Concerning this clonotype: At one of its ends the junction is not consistent with the germline gene, which may arise from a read error. The V gene is TRBV14, the J gene TRBJ2-7; perhaps TRBD1 as D (5 bases). This CDR3 contains 14 residues. The germline gives CDR1 SGHDN, CDR2 FVKESK. The CDR3 loop is CASSQAREEDELYF. The CDR3 DNA follows: TGTGCCAGCAGCCAAGCCAGGGAAGAGGACGAGCTGTACTTC.

The gene calls are TRBV29-1 and TRBJ1-5; the D is unclear. CDR1 is SQVTM and CDR2 is ANQGSEA in the germline V gene. Trimming shortened V by 5 bases and J by 5 bases, and 10 bases separated the two germline ends. This CDR3 comprises 12 residues. CDR3 region: CSVKTLDQPQHF. CDR3 nucleotides: TGCAGCGTTAAGACGTTGGATCAGCCCCAGCATTTT.

In its sample, this clonotype was seen once. The chain couples TRBV5-1 to TRBJ2-5; 10 bases are shared with TRBD1. Per the germline V gene, CDR1 is SGHRS and CDR2 is YFSETQ. Trimming at V came to 5 bases and at J to 5 bases, leaving 6 bases not matched to a gene. The CDR3 is made up of 14 amino acids. DNA for the CDR3: TGCGCCAGCAGAATGGGACAGGGGCAGGAGACCCAGTACTTC. Translated, it gives CASRMGQGQETQYF.

The V and J genes are TRBV2 and TRBJ2-1; D gene uncertain. CDR3 size: 14 residues. The ends were cut back, 2 bases at V and 8 bases at J, with 13 bases in the middle. Germline V CDR1 and CDR2: SNHLY, FYNNEI. The CDR3 sequence: CASSEKLWPDEQFF. CDR3 nucleotide sequence: TGTGCCAGCAGTGAAAAGTTATGGCCGGATGAGCAGTTCTTC.

The chain combines TRBV14 with TRBJ1-3; 7 nucleotides agree with TRBD1. The CDR3 runs to 17 residues. The J segment lost 4 bases and the V segment lost 1 base, leaving 10 bases of the junction unmatched. Germline values: CDR1 SGHDN, CDR2 FVKESK. CDR3 loop: CASSQALGQAGGNTIYF. CDR3 coding DNA: TGTGCCAGCAGCCAAGCCCTAGGACAGGCGGGAGGAAACACCATATATTTT.

The CDR3 DNA reads TGCAGCGTTGAAGATAACAGGGATACTGAAGCTTTCTTT. Amino acid sequence: CSVEDNRDTEAFF. This sequence joins TRBV29-1 and TRBJ1-1, with D maybe TRBD1 (6 bases). Germline V gives CDR1 SQVTM, CDR2 ANQGSEA. V lost 0 bases, J lost 5 bases, and 10 bases lay in between. The CDR3 covers 13 residues.

This clonotype was picked up a small number of times. This chain connects TRBV19 to TRBJ2-7; D remains unclear. CDR3 length equals 15 residues. The V and J ends lost 5 bases and 0 bases respectively, with 14 bases between them. The germline CDR1 and CDR2 sequences are LNHDA and SQIVND (reference sequence). In nucleotides, the CDR3 is TGTGCCAGTAGTCTTAATGTAGGCATCTCCTACGAGCAGTACTTC. This codes for CASSLNVGISYEQYF.

This clonotype was picked up many times. V gene TRBV28 combines with J gene TRBJ2-6, with TRBD1 matching 11 bases. After removal of 5 bases from V and 3 bases from J, the junction contained 6 bases not matched to a gene. CDR3 length: 17 amino acids. Germline V gene sequence: CDR1 MDHEN, CDR2 SYDVKM. The CDR3 region is CASSTRDRGFGANVLTF. As DNA, the CDR3 is TGTGCCAGCAGTACCCGGGACAGGGGGTTTGGGGCCAACGTCCTGACTTTC. The full variable domain, with the rest looked up from reference TRBV28 and TRBJ2-6, is DVKVTQSSRYLVKRTGEKVFLECVQDMDHENMFWYRQDPGLGLRLIYFSYDVKMKEKGDIPEGYSVSREKKERFSLILESASTNQTSMYLCASSTRDRGFGANVLTFGAGSRLTVL.

This clonotype was picked up many times. An end of the junction does not agree with germline; a read error may underlie this. The chain couples TRBV5-1 to TRBJ2-5; 9 bases are a match to TRBD2. Looked up from germline, CDR1 is SGHRS and CDR2 is YFSETQ. The CDR3 sequence is 14 residues long. CDR3 bases: TGTGCCAGCAGCAGAGCGGGAGGCCAAGAGACCCAGTACTTC. Translated: CASSRAGGQETQYF.

This clonotype was counted many times. The genes are TRBV4-1 and TRBJ1-5; D remains ambiguous. Trimming shortened V by 0 bases and J by 1 base, and 10 bases separated the two germline ends. Germline CDR1 is MGHRA and CDR2 is YSYEKL. The CDR3 loop spans 16 amino acids. DNA for the CDR3: TGCGCCAGCAGCCAAGATCCCGGGAACAGCAATCAGCCCCAGCATTTT. This sequence encodes CASSQDPGNSNQPQHF.

This clonotype was counted ten times or more. For the CDR3, the DNA is TGTGCCAGCAGCTTGGGGGACGTAAACACCGGGGAGCTGTTTTTT. It is translated as CASSLGDVNTGELFF. The chain is built from TRBV12-3 or TRBV12-4 and TRBJ2-2; the D call may be TRBD1 or TRBD2 (5 bases each). This CDR3 has 15 amino acids. Trimming cost V 6 bases and J 2 bases, with 13 bases left between them.

This chain connects TRBV5-1 to TRBJ2-3, with D hard to call. With 8 bases removed from V and 2 bases from J, the gap between germline ends came to 12 bases. This CDR3 is built from 13 residues. Germline CDR1 is SGHRS and CDR2 is YFSETQ. The CDR3 loop reads CASATAYTDTQYF. CDR3 coding DNA: TGCGCCAGTGCGACGGCTTACACAGATACGCAGTATTTT. The whole variable domain, filled in from reference TRBV5-1 and TRBJ2-3, reads KAGVTQTPRYLIKTRGQQVTLSCSPISGHRSVSWYQQTPGQGLQFLFEYFSETQRNKGNFPGRFSGRQFSNSRSEMNVSTLELGDSALYLCASATAYTDTQYFGPGTRLTVL.

This clonotype was observed many times. The chain is built from TRBV5-6 and TRBJ1-3; D may be TRBD1 (5 bases). This CDR3 is 14 amino acids long. CDR1 is SGHDT, CDR2 YYEEEE, per germline. V was clipped by 7 bases and J by 2 bases, with 13 bases between them. CDR3 bases: TGTGCCAGCCAAAAAGGGGTACCTGGAAACACCATATATTTT. It codes for CASQKGVPGNTIYF.

The chain carries TRBV24-1 and TRBJ2-5, with 10 nucleotides matching TRBD1. Germline trimming cut 5 bases from V and 3 bases from J; bases unmatched to any gene: 5. The length of the CDR3 is 15 residues. Germline loops: CDR1 KGHDR, CDR2 SFDVKD. In nucleotides, the CDR3 is TGTGCCACCAGTGCCTCCGGGACAGGGGAAGAGACCCAGTACTTC. Amino acid sequence: CATSASGTGEETQYF.